The 28 T cell receptor beta chains below were found in one sample sequenced in a study of sequential checkpoint blockade in melanoma (dated by TCRdb to the late 2010s). Libraries were made using the immunoSEQ multiplex PCR assay. The clones in this table, taken by TCRdb from immuneACCESS, are in-frame only. Not every clone is retained; where verified, under half of the shortfall comes from an unresolved V gene, and the cause of the rest is unknown. The sample yields fewer than 35,000 clones; 70% to 90% were counted once. Of the sample, roughly a fifth falls within the top ten clones. The treatment or condition label for this specimen denotes: randomized to nivolumab then ipilimumab (arm A) or the reverse (arm B). This material consisted of CD8+ T cells sorted from blood (inferred from file names), taken from a patient given nivolumab and ipilimumab in sequence. These receptors all stem from a human donor with melanoma.

The chain combines TRBV9 with TRBJ2-7, with 11 positions matching TRBD2. The CDR3 is made up of 15 amino acids. Germline V gene data show CDR1 as SGDLS and CDR2 as YYNGEE. The J segment lost 3 bases and the V segment lost 0 bases, leaving 2 bases of the junction unmatched. The CDR3 loop reads CASSVGLAGLYEQYF. The CDR3 nucleotides are TGTGCCAGCAGCGTAGGACTAGCGGGGCTCTACGAGCAGTACTTC.

The chain carries TRBV5-8 and TRBJ2-2; no clear D gene. This CDR3 contains 14 residues. V was trimmed by 4 bases and J by 3 bases, leaving 10 bases between them. CDR1 SGHTS and CDR2 YDEGEE come from the germline V gene. The CDR3 region has the DNA TGTGCCAGCAGCCCCCCGAGATACACCGGGGAGCTGTTTTTT. Translating gives CASSPPRYTGELFF.

The gene calls are TRBV13 and TRBJ1-1, with D possibly being TRBD1 (5 bases). V dropped 0 bases and J dropped 3 bases, with 23 bases sitting between them. CDR3 length equals 19 residues. The germline V gene encodes CDR1 PRHDT and CDR2 FYEKMQ (reference sequence). As DNA, the CDR3 is TGTGCCAGCAGCTTAGGCCTTGGGGTCGCAGGGTCTAGGGACACTGAAGCTTTCTTT. Its translation: CASSLGLGVAGSRDTEAFF.

V and J are TRBV6-5 and TRBJ2-7, with D unclear. The germline CDR1 and CDR2 sequences are MNHEY and SVGAGI. This CDR3 spans 15 amino acids. V gave up 5 bases and J gave up 2 bases, with 16 bases separating them. Here the CDR3 DNA reads TGTGCCAGCAGTGTGAACCGAGGCGGCCCCTACGAGCAGTACTTC. Translated: CASSVNRGGPYEQYF.

V and J are TRBV6-5 and TRBJ2-5; D might be TRBD1 (5 bases). The better agreement between TRBJ2-7 and the DNA end casts doubt on the J call. The germline V gene encodes CDR1 MNHEY and CDR2 SVGAGI. CDR3 length equals 13 residues. The CDR3 loop is CASSYGTGYEQYF. The CDR3 coding sequence is TGTGCCAGCAGTTACGGCACAGGTTACGAGCAGTACTTC.

Turning to this clone: The germline gene is not matched at one end of the junction; a read error may be the cause. Distinct nucleotide sequences in the sample also encode this CDR3. This chain uses TRBV27 with TRBJ2-3; 9 bases are shared with TRBD2. Germline V gene sequence: CDR1 MNHEY, CDR2 SMNVEV (reference sequence). The CDR3 spans 16 residues. CDR3 residues: CASSFHSGGSTDTQYF. The CDR3 DNA is TGTGCTAGCAGTTTCCATAGCGGGGGTAGCACAGATACGCAGTATTTT.

This chain links TRBV18 with TRBJ2-1, with a possible D match to TRBD1 (6 bases). The CDR3 extends over 13 amino acids. Between the trimmed V and J ends, which lost 10 bases and 12 bases, there was a span of 22 bases. The V gene's germline CDR1 is KGHSH and CDR2 LQKENI. The CDR3 here is CATRGGTGDGQFF. CDR3 nucleotides: TGTGCCACGCGTGGGGGCACGGGCGATGGGCAGTTCTTC.

Here the CDR3 DNA reads TGTGCCAGCACGGAAACAGGGGGACAGGGAATCTACGAGCAGTACTTC. Translation: CASTETGGQGIYEQYF. This rearrangement joins TRBV6-6 to TRBJ2-7; 9 positions match TRBD1. The CDR3 is 16 residues long. Germline V gene data show CDR1 as MNHNY and CDR2 as SVGAGI (reference sequence). Losses at the gene ends were 7 bases for V and 3 bases for J; bases not matched to a gene: 13.

This sequence joins TRBV2 and TRBJ2-3; D uncertain. V dropped 4 bases and J dropped 2 bases, with 7 bases sitting between them. CDR3 size: 13 residues. Looked up from germline, CDR1 is SNHLY and CDR2 is FYNNEI. CDR3 protein: CASSAQNTDTQYF. The CDR3 DNA follows: TGTGCCAGCAGTGCACAGAACACAGATACGCAGTATTTT.

This chain links TRBV7-9 with TRBJ2-7, with 8 bases aligning to TRBD2. CDR3 length: 15 residues. CDR1 and CDR2 from the germline V gene are SEHNR and FQNEAQ (reference sequence). Trimming cost V 3 bases and J 0 bases; bases outside gene matches: 4. The CDR3 loop is CASSFFTSGSYEQYF. The CDR3 DNA sequence: TGTGCCAGCAGCTTCTTCACTAGCGGCTCCTACGAGCAGTACTTC.

The V gene is TRBV5-1, the J gene TRBJ2-3, with 11 bases that match TRBD2. There are 16 residues in the CDR3. V shed 1 base and J 5 bases; nucleotides not matched to a gene: 6. Germline V gene data show CDR1 as SGHRS and CDR2 as YFSETQ. As DNA, the CDR3 is TGCGCCAGCAGCTTGATGCTAGCGGGGGGTCGAGATACGCAGTATTTT. Its protein is CASSLMLAGGRDTQYF.

This clone has just one count. The rearrangement joins TRBV5-6 to TRBJ1-2; possible D gene TRBD1, 5 bases. The CDR3 covers 14 residues. Germline V gives CDR1 SGHDT, CDR2 YYEEEE. Trimming cost V 1 base and J 4 bases, with 11 bases left between them. CDR3 loop: CASSLYPGPYGYTF. The DNA for the CDR3 is TGTGCCAGCAGCTTGTATCCAGGGCCCTATGGCTACACCTTC.

The chain employs TRBV6-5 and TRBJ2-2; 10 bases agree with TRBD2. The CDR3 is made up of 15 amino acids. The germline gives CDR1 MNHEY, CDR2 SVGAGI. After removal of 6 bases from V and 6 bases from J, the junction contained 7 bases not matched to a gene. CDR3 in DNA: TGTGCCAGCAGCCCCTCCAGCGGGGGGGCCGGGGAGCTGTTTTTT. Amino acid sequence: CASSPSSGGAGELFF.

This chain uses TRBV7-2 with TRBJ1-2, with a weak D call TRBD1 (6 bases). With 5 bases removed from V and 0 bases from J, the gap between germline ends came to 13 bases. Germline CDR1 and CDR2: SGHTA and FQGNSA. This CDR3 has 15 residues. The chain's CDR3 is CASSPRQVANYGYTF. Here the CDR3 DNA reads TGTGCCAGCAGCCCTCGACAGGTTGCTAACTATGGCTACACCTTC.

The chain links TRBV14 to TRBJ2-7, with 7 bases fitting TRBD1. The ends lost 6 bases at V and 1 base at J; junction bases unmatched: 6. CDR1 and CDR2 from the germline V gene are SGHDN and FVKESK. The CDR3 has 14 residues. This CDR3 is CASRGTGASYEQYF. DNA for the CDR3: TGTGCCAGCAGGGGAACAGGGGCTTCCTACGAGCAGTACTTC.

J is TRBJ2-7 and V is TRBV7-2; 8 bases are shared with TRBD2. In germline, CDR1 is SGHTA, CDR2 FQGNSA. The junction had 13 bases not matched to a gene; V was cut back by 2 bases and J by 7 bases. The CDR3 length is 16 residues. DNA of the CDR3: TGTGCCAGCAGCTTACTACCCAGCACTAGCGGAGCTGAGCAGTACTTC. It translates to CASSLLPSTSGAEQYF.

This rearrangement joins TRBV10-2 to TRBJ2-7; 9 nucleotides line up with TRBD1. Germline V gives CDR1 WSHSY, CDR2 SAAADI. This CDR3 is built from 14 residues. V trimming: 6 bases; J trimming: 4 bases; junction bases outside the gene matches: 7. In nucleotides, the CDR3 is TGCGCCAGCAGCCTTTGGACAGGGGATTACGAGCAGTACTTC. Translation: CASSLWTGDYEQYF.

The V and J genes are TRBV15 and TRBJ2-2; TRBD2 aligns across 11 bases. Losses at the gene ends were 8 bases for V and 5 bases for J; bases not matched to a gene: 10. This CDR3 comprises 16 residues. From germline, CDR1 is LNHNV and CDR2 YYDKDF (reference sequence). For the CDR3, the DNA is TGTGCCACCGGTATAGCGGGAGGGCCGCGAACCGGGGAGCTGTTTTTT. Amino acid sequence: CATGIAGGPRTGELFF.

The chain links TRBV5-8 to TRBJ2-7, with D tentatively TRBD2 (5 bases). CDR3 length: 14 amino acids. In germline, CDR1 is SGHTS, CDR2 YDEGEE. Trimming removed 1 base from V and 1 base from J, with 9 bases in between. CDR3 sequence reads: CASSLTEESYEQYF. The CDR3 DNA follows: TGTGCCAGCAGCTTGACGGAGGAATCCTACGAGCAGTACTTC.

The chain has TRBV5-1 and TRBJ2-7; maybe TRBD1 (6 bases). Germline V gene data show CDR1 as SGHRS and CDR2 as YFSETQ. With 3 bases removed from V and 0 bases from J, the gap between germline ends came to 13 bases. CDR3 length: 15 residues. CDR3 region: CASSWQGPSSYEQYF. The CDR3 DNA follows: TGCGCCAGCAGCTGGCAGGGGCCTAGCTCCTACGAGCAGTACTTC.

The chain recombines TRBV5-4 with TRBJ1-1; tentatively, D is TRBD1 (5 bases). Germline CDR1 and CDR2: SGHNT and YYREEE (reference sequence). This CDR3 comprises 13 residues. The V gene lost 1 base and the J gene lost 3 bases, with 7 bases spanning the gap. The CDR3 region has the DNA TGTGCCAGCAGCTTGTGGGGGGACACTGAAGCTTTCTTT. It codes for CASSLWGDTEAFF.

The J gene is TRBJ2-7, the V gene TRBV9, with TRBD1 identical over 7 bases. CDR3 length: 14 residues. Germline V gene data show CDR1 as SGDLS and CDR2 as YYNGEE. With V trimmed by 3 bases and J by 3 bases, 6 bases remained unmatched. As DNA, the CDR3 is TGTGCCAGCAGCGCCGGTAACAGGGGCTACGAGCAGTACTTC. As protein: CASSAGNRGYEQYF.

This chain connects TRBV5-5 to TRBJ2-7; 7 bases agree with TRBD1. The germline V gene encodes CDR1 SGHKS and CDR2 YYEKEE (reference sequence). Trimming removed 4 bases from V and 3 bases from J; junction bases left unmatched: 7. The CDR3 sequence is 14 residues long. The CDR3 protein is CASSPWGTDYEQYF. In DNA, the CDR3 is TGTGCCAGCAGCCCCTGGGGGACAGACTACGAGCAGTACTTC.

In its sample, this clone was seen a few times. The gene calls are TRBV27 and TRBJ2-7; 7 bases are a match to TRBD1. The CDR3 consists of 14 residues. Germline trimming cut 5 bases from V and 6 bases from J; bases unmatched to any gene: 10. Germline values: CDR1 MNHEY, CDR2 SMNVEV (reference sequence). DNA for the CDR3: TGTGCCAGCAGTACCCGACAGGGTTCCGGCGAGCAGTACTTC. It specifies CASSTRQGSGEQYF.

The rearrangement joins TRBV20-1 to TRBJ2-5, with D unclear. Germline V gene lookup returns CDR1 DFQATT and CDR2 SNEGSKA (reference sequence). V lost 3 bases, J lost 1 base, and 3 bases lay in between. The CDR3 spans 11 residues. In DNA form, the CDR3 reads TGCAGTGCTAGCGTCCAAGAGACCCAGTACTTC. It translates to CSASVQETQYF.

The chain joins TRBV7-8 to TRBJ1-5, with 9 bases fitting TRBD1. The germline V gene has CDR1 SGHVS and CDR2 FQNEAQ. V shed 5 bases and J 3 bases; nucleotides not matched to a gene: 5. This CDR3 comprises 15 residues. The CDR3 DNA is TGTGCCAGCAGCCGTGACAGGGGGGCCAATCAGCCCCAGCATTTT. Its protein is CASSRDRGANQPQHF.

The chain employs TRBV29-1 and TRBJ2-2; the match to TRBD1 covers 7 bases. V gave up 5 bases and J gave up 5 bases; unmatched junction bases: 8. The CDR3 runs to 14 residues. Germline V gene lookup returns CDR1 SQVTM and CDR2 ANQGSEA. This CDR3 reads CSVSPGGRTGELFF. CDR3 in DNA: TGCAGCGTTTCCCCAGGGGGACGGACCGGGGAGCTGTTTTTT.

This clone was observed once. The chain couples TRBV27 to TRBJ1-4, with D uncertain. Trimming took 5 bases from V and 7 from J, leaving 14 bases between them. Germline V gene sequence: CDR1 MNHEY, CDR2 SMNVEV (reference sequence). The CDR3 runs to 14 residues. DNA for the CDR3: TGTGCCAGCAGTCCCCAGGTAGCGCGTGAAAAACTGTTTTTT. Amino acids: CASSPQVAREKLFF.